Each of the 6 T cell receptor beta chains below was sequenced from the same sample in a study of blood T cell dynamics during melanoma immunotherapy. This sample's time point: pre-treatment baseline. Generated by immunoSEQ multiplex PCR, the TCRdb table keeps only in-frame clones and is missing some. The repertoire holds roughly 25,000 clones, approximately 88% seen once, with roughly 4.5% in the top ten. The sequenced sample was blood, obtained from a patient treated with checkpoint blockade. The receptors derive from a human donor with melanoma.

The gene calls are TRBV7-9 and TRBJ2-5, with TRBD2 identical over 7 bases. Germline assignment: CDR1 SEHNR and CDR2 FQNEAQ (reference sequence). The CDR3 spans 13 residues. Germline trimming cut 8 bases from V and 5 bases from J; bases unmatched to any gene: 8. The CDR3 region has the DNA TGTGCCAGCCGCTGGGGGGGAGGTGAGACCCAGTACTTC. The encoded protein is CASRWGGGETQYF. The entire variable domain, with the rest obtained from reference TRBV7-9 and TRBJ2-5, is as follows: DTGVSQNPRHKITKRGQNVTFRCDPISEHNRLYWYRQTLGQGPEFLTYFQNEAQLEKSRLLSDRFSAERPKGSFSTLEIQRTEQGDSAMYLCASRWGGGETQYFGPGTRLLVL.

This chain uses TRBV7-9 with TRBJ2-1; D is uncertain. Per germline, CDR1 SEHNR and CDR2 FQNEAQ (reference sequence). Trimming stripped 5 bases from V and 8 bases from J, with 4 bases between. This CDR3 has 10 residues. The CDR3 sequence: CASSQDEQFF. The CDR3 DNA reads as TGTGCCAGCAGCCAGGATGAGCAGTTCTTC. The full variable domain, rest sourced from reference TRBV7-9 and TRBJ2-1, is DTGVSQNPRHKITKRGQNVTFRCDPISEHNRLYWYRQTLGQGPEFLTYFQNEAQLEKSRLLSDRFSAERPKGSFSTLEIQRTEQGDSAMYLCASSQDEQFFGPGTRLTVL.

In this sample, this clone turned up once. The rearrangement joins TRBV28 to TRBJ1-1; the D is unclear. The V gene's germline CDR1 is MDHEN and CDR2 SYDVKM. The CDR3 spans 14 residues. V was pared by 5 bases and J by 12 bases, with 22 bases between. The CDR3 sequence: CASSPAARTLTTFF. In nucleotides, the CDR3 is TGTGCCAGCAGTCCGGCCGCGCGGACCTTGACGACTTTCTTT.

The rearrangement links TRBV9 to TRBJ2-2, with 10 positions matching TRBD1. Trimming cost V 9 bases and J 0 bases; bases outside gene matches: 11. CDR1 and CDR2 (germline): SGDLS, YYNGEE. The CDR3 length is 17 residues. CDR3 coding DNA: TGTGCCACAGGGACAGGGGATCTTACCCCGAACACCGGGGAGCTGTTTTTT. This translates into CATGTGDLTPNTGELFF.

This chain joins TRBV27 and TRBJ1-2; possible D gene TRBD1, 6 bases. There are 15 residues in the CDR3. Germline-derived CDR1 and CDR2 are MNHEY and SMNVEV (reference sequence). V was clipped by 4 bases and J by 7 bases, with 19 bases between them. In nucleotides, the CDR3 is TGTGCCAGCAGTTCCCGTTCACAGGGAACGGCTGGCTACACCTTC. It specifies CASSSRSQGTAGYTF.

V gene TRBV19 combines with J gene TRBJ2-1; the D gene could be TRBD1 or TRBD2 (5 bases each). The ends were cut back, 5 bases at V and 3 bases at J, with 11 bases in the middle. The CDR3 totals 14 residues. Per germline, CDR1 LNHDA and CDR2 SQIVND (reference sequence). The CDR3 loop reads CASSLGRLYNEQFF. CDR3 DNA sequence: TGTGCCAGTAGTTTGGGACGCCTCTACAATGAGCAGTTCTTC.